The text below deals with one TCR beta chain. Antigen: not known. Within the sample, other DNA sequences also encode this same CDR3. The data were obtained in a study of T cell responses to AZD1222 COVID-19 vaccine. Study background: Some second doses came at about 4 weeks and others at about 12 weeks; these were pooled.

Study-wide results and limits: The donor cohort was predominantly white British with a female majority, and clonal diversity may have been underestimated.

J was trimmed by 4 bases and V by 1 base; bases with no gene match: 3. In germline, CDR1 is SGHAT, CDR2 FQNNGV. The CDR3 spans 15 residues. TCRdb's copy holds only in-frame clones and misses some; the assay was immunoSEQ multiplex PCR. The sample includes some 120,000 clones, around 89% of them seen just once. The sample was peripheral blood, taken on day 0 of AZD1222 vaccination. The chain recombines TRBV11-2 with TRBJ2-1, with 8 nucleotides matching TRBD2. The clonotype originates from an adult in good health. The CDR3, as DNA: TGTGCCAGCAGCTTAGTTCGGGGGGGGTACAATGAGCAGTTCTTC. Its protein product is CASSLVRGGYNEQFF.